This T cell receptor beta chain was sequenced during a study of blood T cells in healthy people across ages. Every donor contributed about 10 milliliters of peripheral blood by blood draw. This clonotype was observed many times. A second about 6 to 12 cycle PCR used barcoded and J-beta primers. TCRdb called the 5' RACE reads again in MiXCR, with one record for every CDR3 protein. The repertoire holds about 560,000 distinct CDR3 sequences, with about 26% as singletons. These data are also associated with another study on T cells of mothers and their children. According to that study: Donors comprised three healthy Caucasian mothers plus their six children. Every mother produced more than 10 million TCR beta CDR3 reads, whereas every child provided 3 million to 3.5 million. It was found that thymic selection shapes TCR recombination output similarly in related and unrelated pairs.

Sequencing was carried out using blood. The receptor comes from a boy under 10 years old in good health.

CDR3 bases: TGCGCCAGCAGCCGACCGCGGGGTGAAAAACTGTTTTTT. It specifies CASSRPRGEKLFF. V usage is TRBV4-3 and J usage is TRBJ1-4; no definite D call. CDR3 length equals 13 residues. CDR1 LGHNA and CDR2 YSLEER come from the germline V gene. V lost 4 bases and J 7 bases, leaving 10 bases between the germline ends.